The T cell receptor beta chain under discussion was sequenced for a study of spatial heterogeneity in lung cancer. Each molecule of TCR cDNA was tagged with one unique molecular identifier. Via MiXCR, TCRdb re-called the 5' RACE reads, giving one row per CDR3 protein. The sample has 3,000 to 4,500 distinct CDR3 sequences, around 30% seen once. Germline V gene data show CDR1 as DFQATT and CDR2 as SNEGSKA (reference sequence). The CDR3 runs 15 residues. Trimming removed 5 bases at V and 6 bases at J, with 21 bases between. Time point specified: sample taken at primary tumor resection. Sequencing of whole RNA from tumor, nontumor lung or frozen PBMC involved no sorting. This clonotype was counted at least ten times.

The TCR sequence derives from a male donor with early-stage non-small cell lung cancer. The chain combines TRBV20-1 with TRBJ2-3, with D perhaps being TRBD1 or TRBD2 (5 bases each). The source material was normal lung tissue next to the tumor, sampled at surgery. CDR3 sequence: CSAVSRDQVVDTQYF. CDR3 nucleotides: TGCAGTGCTGTGAGCCGGGACCAGGTTGTGGATACGCAGTATTTT.